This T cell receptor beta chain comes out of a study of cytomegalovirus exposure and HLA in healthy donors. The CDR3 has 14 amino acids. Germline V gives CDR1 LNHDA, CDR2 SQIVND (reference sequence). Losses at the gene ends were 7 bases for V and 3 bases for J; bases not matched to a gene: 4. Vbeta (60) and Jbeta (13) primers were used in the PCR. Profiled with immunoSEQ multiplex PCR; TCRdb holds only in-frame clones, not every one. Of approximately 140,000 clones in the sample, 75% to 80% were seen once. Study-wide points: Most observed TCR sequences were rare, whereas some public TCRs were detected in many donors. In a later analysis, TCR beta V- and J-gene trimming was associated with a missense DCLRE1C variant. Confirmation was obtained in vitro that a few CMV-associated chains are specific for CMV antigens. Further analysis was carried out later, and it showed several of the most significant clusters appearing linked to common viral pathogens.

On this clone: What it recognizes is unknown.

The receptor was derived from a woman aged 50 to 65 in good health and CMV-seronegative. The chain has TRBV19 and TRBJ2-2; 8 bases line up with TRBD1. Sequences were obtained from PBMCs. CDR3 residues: CASTQTGDTGELFF. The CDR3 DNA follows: TGTGCCAGTACCCAGACAGGGGACACCGGGGAGCTGTTTTTT.